This TCR beta chain derives from a study of blood T cell repertoires in COVID-19. In the authors' methods: Scientists estimated how many nucleated cells there were by amplifying reference gene primers. Repertoires were generated with immunoSEQ multiplex PCR, while TCRdb's copy carries only in-frame clones and drops some. The D gene and trimming were derived from the DNA, and the V and J assignments and clone size from that table. Of a few hundred thousand clones listed, about 90% are singletons. Germline loops: CDR1 MRHNA, CDR2 SNTAGT. The CDR3 runs to 13 residues. Losses at the gene ends were 8 bases for V and 4 bases for J; bases not matched to a gene: 3.

The chain carries TRBV6-4 and TRBJ1-2; 11 nucleotides align to TRBD1. The origin of this receptor is a woman aged 25-40 years who had recovered from COVID-19. The sequenced sample was PBMCs or T cells enriched from blood (not recorded which). The CDR3 loop reads CASAGTGGYGYTF. DNA for the CDR3: TGTGCCAGCGCCGGGACAGGGGGCTATGGCTACACCTTC.